Listed below are T cell receptor beta chains from one sample, sequenced in a study of blood T cells in healthy people across ages. TCRdb re-called the 5' RACE reads through MiXCR, storing one row per CDR3 protein. The sample yields about 2 million distinct CDR3 sequences, 49% seen once. Specimen: blood. The origin of the receptors is a woman aged 35 to 49 in good health. Each CDR3 is given with its conserved first and last residue. The D gene is left open where the match is weak. Size is omitted from some rows. Given values are once, few, many or a class for expanded clones.

v_gene	j_gene	abundance	d_gene	CDR3aa	CDR3nt
TRBV7-9	TRBJ2-5	NA	TRBD2	CASSPPLPCSGGSQETQYF	TGTGCCAGCAGCCCCCCCCTCCCTTGTAGCGGGGGGTCACAAGAGACCCAGTACTTC
TRBV20-1	TRBJ2-7	NA	NA	CSARDSYDNYEQYF	TGCAGTGCTCGAGACAGCTACGACAACTACGAGCAGTACTTC
TRBV12-3/TRBV12-4	TRBJ1-2	NA	NA	CASSLTTGNYGCTF	TGTGCCAGCAGTTTAACTACAGGGAACTATGGCTGCACCTTC
TRBV20-1	TRBJ1-1	few	TRBD1	CSVTGTGMNTEAFF	TGCAGTGTTACGGGGACAGGGATGAACACTGAAGCTTTCTTT
TRBV7-2	TRBJ2-4	few	NA	CASSLGQNLAKNIQYF	TGTGCCAGCAGCTTAGGACAGAATCTAGCCAAAAACATTCAGTACTTC
TRBV9	TRBJ2-3	few	NA	CASSIQDTSTDTQYF	TGTGCCAGCAGCATTCAGGACACTAGCACAGATACGCAGTATTTT
TRBV18	TRBJ2-7	NA	TRBD1	CASSPYQTGGFSYEQYF	TGTGCCAGCTCACCATACCAGACAGGGGGCTTTTCCTACGAGCAGTACTTC
TRBV27	TRBJ2-1	NA	TRBD2	CASKRVSGGALHEQFF	TGTGCCAGCAAAAGGGTCAGCGGGGGGGCCTTGCATGAGCAGTTCTTC
TRBV9	TRBJ1-5	once	NA	CASSVAPDQPQHF	TGTGCCAGCAGCGTAGCTCCGGATCAGCCCCAGCATTTT
TRBV20-1	TRBJ2-5	few	TRBD1	CSVRLSDRGHKEQYF	TGCAGTGTCCGCCTATCGGACAGGGGGCACAAAGAGCAGTACTTC
TRBV27	TRBJ2-3	few	NA	CASSLSGQASADTQYF	TGTGCCAGCAGTTTATCGGGCCAGGCGTCCGCAGATACGCAGTATTTT
TRBV4-3	TRBJ2-1	NA	TRBD2	CASSQEVVIAGVSYNEQFF	TGCGCCAGCAGCCAAGAGGTCGTAATAGCGGGGGTGTCATACAATGAGCAGTTCTTC
TRBV28	TRBJ1-2	NA	TRBD1	CASSPLIGSPQGAADYGYTF	TGTGCCAGCAGTCCACTTATTGGGTCCCCGCAGGGGGCGGCTGACTATGGCTACACCTTC
TRBV16	TRBJ1-2	few	TRBD1	CASSQSQGVNYGYTF	TGTGCCAGCAGCCAATCGCAGGGGGTAAACTATGGCTACACCTTC
TRBV7-9	TRBJ1-2	NA	NA	CASESRGGYTF	TGTGCCAGCGAAAGCAGGGGCGGCTACACCTTC
TRBV5-4	TRBJ2-7	NA	NA	CASSLEQGRGYEQYF	TGTGCCAGCAGCTTGGAGCAGGGCCGCGGCTACGAGCAGTACTTC
TRBV5-6	TRBJ1-2	once	NA	CASSLGHLSNYGYTF	TGTGCCAGCAGCCTAGGACATCTGAGTAACTATGGCTACACCTTC
TRBV20-1	TRBJ2-2	NA	TRBD1	CSAPLDRVTGELFF	TGCAGTGCTCCCCTGGACAGGGTTACCGGGGAGCTGTTTTTT
TRBV12-3/TRBV12-4	TRBJ2-7	NA	NA	CASSSRVSEDSYEQYF	TGTGCCAGCAGTTCTAGGGTTTCTGAGGACTCCTACGAGCAGTACTTC
TRBV11-2	TRBJ2-3	NA	NA	CASSLFGGTAADTQYF	TGTGCCAGCAGCTTATTTGGCGGGACGGCGGCAGATACGCAGTATTTT
TRBV6-5	TRBJ2-1	many	NA	CASRPQTNYNEQFF	TGTGCCAGCAGACCGCAGACAAATTACAATGAGCAGTTCTTC
TRBV9	TRBJ2-3	NA	TRBD1	CASSVAQWGTGTTDTQYF	TGTGCCAGCAGCGTAGCCCAATGGGGGACAGGGACGACAGATACGCAGTATTTT
TRBV13	TRBJ1-4	NA	NA	CASSLMGFNEKLFF	TGTGCCAGCAGCTTAATGGGTTTTAATGAAAAACTGTTTTTT
TRBV20-1	TRBJ2-5	NA	TRBD1	CSATSGTAPQETQYF	TGCAGTGCTACCTCCGGGACAGCGCCCCAAGAGACCCAGTACTTC
TRBV12-3/TRBV12-4	TRBJ1-5	NA	NA	CASIGSLGGNQPQHF	TGTGCCAGCATTGGGTCGTTAGGAGGCAATCAGCCCCAGCATTTT
TRBV20-1	TRBJ2-3	NA	NA	CSARVRAADFSTDTRYF	TGCAGTGCTAGAGTTCGGGCAGCGGATTTTAGCACAGATACGCGGTATTTT
TRBV6-2/TRBV6-3	TRBJ2-7	NA	TRBD1	CASSYSTVGQGKYF	TGTGCCAGCAGTTACTCCACAGTGGGACAGGGGAAGTACTTC
TRBV6-5	TRBJ2-6	few	NA	CASSYSIPGLWPSGANVLTF	TGTGCCAGCAGTTACTCGATCCCCGGACTTTGGCCTTCTGGGGCCAACGTCCTGACTTTC
TRBV29-1	TRBJ2-7	many	NA	CSVDRDGSYEQYF	TGCAGCGTTGACCGCGACGGCTCCTACGAGCAGTACTTC
TRBV21-1	TRBJ2-4	NA	NA	CASSKHRGWNIQYF	TGTGCCAGCAGCAAACACAGGGGTTGGAACATTCAGTACTTC
TRBV14	TRBJ1-2	NA	NA	CASSQDEVQGPSTYGYTF	TGTGCCAGCAGCCAAGATGAGGTACAGGGCCCCTCGACCTATGGCTACACCTTC
TRBV20-1	TRBJ2-7	NA	NA	CSASLTGAGYEQYF	TGCAGTGCTAGTTTAACAGGGGCGGGATACGAGCAGTACTTC
TRBV20-1	TRBJ1-5	few	NA	CSACKGAVLGQPQHF	TGCAGTGCTTGCAAAGGGGCGGTTCTGGGTCAGCCCCAGCATTTT
TRBV20-1	TRBJ1-2	few	NA	CSARNLGYGYTF	TGCAGTGCTAGAAATCTGGGATATGGCTACACCTTC
TRBV7-3	TRBJ2-3	NA	NA	CASKLWGLSTDTQYF	TGTGCCAGCAAACTTTGGGGTCTTAGCACAGATACGCAGTATTTT
TRBV6-6	TRBJ2-5	NA	NA	CASSDSPLVETQYF	TGTGCCAGCAGTGACTCTCCACTAGTGGAGACCCAGTACTTC
TRBV15	TRBJ2-3	few	TRBD1	CATSGDRSDTQYF	TGTGCCACCAGCGGGGACAGGTCAGATACGCAGTATTTT
TRBV6-5	TRBJ2-5	NA	TRBD1	CASSPDRGYVETQYF	TGTGCCAGCAGTCCAGACAGGGGATATGTAGAGACCCAGTACTTC
TRBV25-1	TRBJ2-1	once	NA	CASSEDDPEGEQFF	TGTGCCAGCAGTGAAGATGACCCAGAGGGTGAGCAGTTCTTC
TRBV6-1	TRBJ2-5	NA	TRBD2	CASSDGIGLAGGLKGTQYF	TGTGCCAGCAGTGACGGAATCGGACTAGCGGGGGGCCTCAAAGGGACCCAGTACTTC
TRBV25-1	TRBJ2-7	NA	NA	CASSDTEITYEQYF	TGTGCCAGCAGTGATACGGAGATCACCTACGAGCAGTACTTC
TRBV24-1	TRBJ2-5	NA	TRBD2	CATSGKGLGVLETQYF	TGTGCCACCAGTGGAAAGGGACTAGGAGTTCTCGAGACCCAGTACTTC
TRBV27	TRBJ2-5	few	NA	CASSSTRIRETQYF	TGTGCCAGCAGTTCGACTAGGATCCGAGAGACCCAGTACTTC
TRBV7-2	TRBJ2-1	NA	NA	CASSSTRSQEAQFF	TGTGCCAGCAGCTCCACTAGGAGTCAAGAGGCCCAGTTCTTC
TRBV12-3/TRBV12-4	TRBJ2-3	NA	NA	CASSRLGTPPTDTQYF	TGTGCCAGCAGCAGACTCGGGACTCCCCCCACAGATACGCAGTATTTT
TRBV7-2	TRBJ1-2	NA	NA	CASSLVTGGYGYTF	TGTGCCAGCAGCTTAGTGACGGGTGGCTATGGCTACACCTTC
TRBV13	TRBJ2-1	NA	TRBD2	CASSSPGSGGYNEQFF	TGTGCCAGCAGCTCCCCTGGGAGCGGGGGGTACAATGAGCAGTTCTTC
TRBV7-9	TRBJ2-7	few	TRBD1	CASSFRTGSTYEQYF	TGTGCCAGCAGCTTTAGGACAGGGTCGACCTACGAGCAGTACTTC